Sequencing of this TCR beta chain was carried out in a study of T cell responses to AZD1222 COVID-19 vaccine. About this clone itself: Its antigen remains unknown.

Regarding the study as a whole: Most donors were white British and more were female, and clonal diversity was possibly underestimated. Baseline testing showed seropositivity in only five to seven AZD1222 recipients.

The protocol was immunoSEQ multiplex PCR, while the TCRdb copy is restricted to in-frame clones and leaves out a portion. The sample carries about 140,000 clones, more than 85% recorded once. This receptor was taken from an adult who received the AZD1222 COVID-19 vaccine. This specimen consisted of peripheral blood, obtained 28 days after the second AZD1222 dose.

Written as DNA, the CDR3 is TGTGCCAGCAGTTCGGACAGGGGAATGAACACTGAAGCTTTCTTT. Translating gives CASSSDRGMNTEAFF. The gene calls are TRBV28 and TRBJ1-1, with 9 nucleotides matching TRBD1. Germline V CDR1 and CDR2: MDHEN, SYDVKM. V shed 4 bases and J 0 bases; nucleotides not matched to a gene: 3. The CDR3 runs 15 residues.